Listed below are T cell receptor beta chains from one sample, sequenced in a study of T cell responses to AZD1222 COVID-19 vaccine. Generated by immunoSEQ multiplex PCR, the TCRdb table keeps only in-frame clones and is missing some. The sample contains 65,000 to 100,000 clones, about 90% of which appear only once. The sample was peripheral blood, taken 28 days after the second AZD1222 dose. The receptors were sampled from an adult who received the AZD1222 COVID-19 vaccine. The CDR3 runs from the conserved cysteine through the conserved F or W. The D gene is left open where the match is weak. Only part of the rows carry a size: once, few, many, or a class if the clone is expanded.

clone_size j_call v_call d_call cdr3_aa cdr3_nt
- TRBJ2-2 TRBV18 - CASSPLGATGELFF TGTGCCAGCTCACCACTAGGCGCTACCGGGGAGCTGTTTTTT
- TRBJ2-1 TRBV11-3 - CASSFSFRDEQFF TGTGCCAGCAGCTTTAGTTTTAGGGATGAGCAGTTCTTC
once TRBJ1-4 TRBV7-6 - CASSLNRVANEKLFF TGTGCCAGCAGCCTTAACAGGGTGGCTAATGAAAAACTGTTTTTT
- TRBJ2-1 TRBV27 TRBD2 CASRAGGSNEQFF TGTGCCAGCAGGGCGGGAGGTTCGAATGAGCAGTTCTTC
once TRBJ1-4 TRBV7-9 - CASSLAEFNEKLFF TGTGCCAGCAGCTTAGCGGAATTTAATGAAAAACTGTTTTTT
- TRBJ1-2 TRBV11-2 TRBD1 CASSHYQGQNYGYTF TGTGCCAGCAGCCACTACCAGGGACAGAACTATGGCTACACCTTC
- TRBJ2-7 TRBV11-2 TRBD1 CASSPINRDRASYEQYF TGTGCCAGCAGCCCAATCAACCGGGACAGGGCCTCCTACGAGCAGTACTTC
- TRBJ1-2 TRBV19 - CASSRTSQVSYGYTF TGTGCCAGTAGTAGGACATCACAGGTTTCCTATGGCTACACCTTC
- TRBJ1-5 TRBV10-1 - CASGWDQPQHF TGCGCCAGCGGATGGGATCAGCCCCAGCATTTT
- TRBJ2-7 TRBV10-3 TRBD2 CAISRSNSGGGEQYF TGTGCCATCAGTCGTTCTAATTCCGGGGGGGGAGAGCAGTACTTC
- TRBJ1-5 TRBV7-9 TRBD1 CASSLEATGDSNQPQHF TGTGCCAGCAGCTTAGAAGCGACAGGGGATAGCAATCAGCCCCAGCATTTT
- TRBJ1-2 TRBV7-2 - CASSSGINYGYTF TGTGCCAGCAGCTCCGGGATTAACTATGGCTACACCTTC
- TRBJ2-2 TRBV28 - CASSFFQGNTGELFF TGTGCCAGCAGCTTTTTCCAGGGGAACACCGGGGAGCTGTTTTTT
once TRBJ2-1 TRBV5-4 TRBD2 CASSSQRESAYNEQFF TGTGCCAGCAGCTCCCAGCGGGAGAGTGCCTACAATGAGCAGTTCTTC
- TRBJ2-5 TRBV3-1/TRBV3-2 TRBD1 CASRLDDRGPQETQYF TGTGCCAGCAGGCTAGACGACAGGGGGCCCCAAGAGACCCAGTACTTC
- TRBJ2-1 TRBV7-2 - CASSIDLNSYNEQFF TGTGCCAGCAGCATCGACTTAAACTCCTACAATGAGCAGTTCTTC
- TRBJ2-2 TRBV11-3 TRBD2 CASSSWTSGNGELFF TGTGCCAGCAGCTCCTGGACTAGCGGCAACGGGGAGCTGTTTTTT
once TRBJ2-1 TRBV7-2 - CASSLGGSKNHEQFF TGTGCCAGCAGCTTAGGTGGGAGTAAAAACCATGAGCAGTTCTTC
- TRBJ1-5 TRBV6-1 TRBD1 CASSGTYRGGNQPQHF TGTGCCAGCAGTGGTACCTACAGGGGTGGCAATCAGCCCCAGCATTTT
- TRBJ1-1 TRBV7-9 - CASSPDPGGVNTEAFF TGTGCCAGCAGTCCGGACCCCGGGGGAGTGAACACTGAAGCTTTCTTT
- TRBJ1-1 TRBV7-9 - CASSLRGIPEAFF TGTGCCAGCAGCTTAAGAGGGATCCCTGAAGCTTTCTTT
- TRBJ1-1 TRBV7-6 - CASSAYRSLNTEAFF TGTGCCAGCAGCGCCTACAGGTCTTTGAACACTGAAGCTTTCTTT
- TRBJ1-2 TRBV28 - CASSSPGTQNYGYTF TGTGCCAGCAGTTCGCCCGGGACACAAAACTATGGCTACACCTTC
- TRBJ2-2 TRBV29-1 TRBD1 CSGRQGSGGELFF TGCAGCGGCCGACAGGGGTCCGGAGGGGAGCTGTTTTTT
- TRBJ1-1 TRBV6-6 - CASSPTSNTEAFF TGTGCCAGCAGTCCAACATCAAACACTGAAGCTTTCTTT
- TRBJ2-3 TRBV5-4 TRBD2 CASSLEGGLAGGPITDTQYF TGTGCCAGCAGCTTGGAGGGGGGGTTAGCGGGAGGGCCTATTACAGATACGCAGTATTTT
- TRBJ2-5 TRBV19 - CASSIVWGDQTQYF TGTGCCAGTAGTATAGTGTGGGGGGATCAGACCCAGTACTTC
- TRBJ1-2 TRBV27 - CASSLSGAYGYTF TGTGCCAGCAGTTTATCCGGGGCCTATGGCTACACCTTC
once TRBJ2-7 TRBV25-1 - CASSESGYEQYF TGTGCCAGCAGTGAATCGGGCTACGAGCAGTACTTC
- TRBJ2-1 TRBV11-1 - CASSLGVNNEQFF TGTGCCAGCAGCTTAGGAGTAAACAATGAGCAGTTCTTC
- TRBJ2-5 TRBV7-6 - CASSLRDIGTQYF TGTGCCAGCAGCTTAAGGGACATTGGGACCCAGTACTTC
- TRBJ1-5 TRBV6-1 - CASSELAPNQPQHF TGTGCCAGCAGTGAACTGGCACCGAATCAGCCCCAGCATTTT
few TRBJ1-2 TRBV30 - CAWAGVPYGYTF TGTGCCTGGGCAGGGGTTCCCTATGGCTACACCTTC
- TRBJ1-2 TRBV5-1 TRBD1 CASSLGDRLYGYTF TGCGCCAGCAGCTTGGGGGACAGACTCTATGGCTACACCTTC
once TRBJ2-3 TRBV18 TRBD2 CASSPTSGSTDTQYF TGTGCCAGCTCACCTACTAGCGGGAGCACAGATACGCAGTATTTT
- TRBJ2-1 TRBV11-3 TRBD1 CASSFGTGVYNEQFF TGTGCCAGCAGCTTCGGGACAGGAGTTTACAATGAGCAGTTCTTC